The sample holds a few counts of the clone carrying this T cell receptor (beta chain). CDR1 and CDR2 from the germline V gene are MNHEY and SVGAGI. Trimming cost V 5 bases and J 1 base; bases outside gene matches: 11. The CDR3 covers 17 residues. This entry belongs to a study of T-cell reconstitution after alpha-beta-depleted transplantation in children. Unique molecular identifiers were incorporated during preparation of the TCRbeta library. TCRdb reprocessed the PCR reads via MiXCR and lists one record per CDR3 protein. Of about 480,000 distinct CDR3 sequences in the sample, 12% were seen once. The chain couples TRBV6-5 to TRBJ1-5; 7 nucleotides match TRBD1. The TCR comes from a human donor who donated a stem cell graft to a child with combined immunodeficiency. The sample consisted of PBMCs from the stem cell graft donor, taken from the stem cell graft. CDR3 region: CASSTDRVIGSNQPQHF. The CDR3 coding sequence is TGTGCCAGCAGTACTGACAGGGTCATTGGAAGCAATCAGCCCCAGCATTTT.